The text below deals with one TCR beta chain. Its antigen is unidentified. One end of the junction varies from germline; a read error may be responsible. Other DNA sequences in this sample translate to the same CDR3. Per individual sample, approximately 100,000 TCR templates were assayed. Data came from immunoSEQ multiplex PCR; TCRdb stores just in-frame clones and leaves some out. The sample lists 85,000 to 120,000 clones, approximately 90% occurring once. This sample was included in a study of siplizumab effects on memory and regulatory T cells. Study conclusions and caveats: Proliferating Tregs in siplizumab cultures were never verified as suppressive. Controls had around 25% Treg-derived mappable alloreactive CD4+ clones on average, versus roughly 70% with siplizumab.

Germline V gene data show CDR1 as SEHNR and CDR2 as FQNEAQ (reference sequence). There are 14 residues in the CDR3. The rearrangement links TRBV7-9 to TRBJ1-4, with 8 bases identical to TRBD1. This TCR came from a human donor in good health. The material sequenced was CD4+ T cells sorted from blood. DNA for the CDR3: TGTGCCAGCAGCCGAGGACAGGGCCCTGAAAAATTGTTTTTT. Translating gives CASSRGQGPEKLFF.